This TCR beta chain was obtained from a study of chemoradiotherapy in HPV16-positive cancers. This clone was observed a few times. The protocol was immunoSEQ multiplex PCR, while the TCRdb copy is restricted to in-frame clones and leaves out a portion. The sample contains 40,000 to 65,000 clones, 90% of which appear only once. This clonotype was obtained from a human donor with HPV-associated anogenital cancer. This specimen consisted of blood, obtained from a patient who underwent chemoradiotherapy.

CDR3: CASSQGGTTQETQYF. The CDR3, as DNA: TGTGCCAGCAGCCAAGGTGGAACGACCCAAGAGACCCAGTACTTC. The chain combines TRBV14 with TRBJ2-5, with no clear D. V gave up 1 base and J gave up 1 base, with 10 bases separating them. Per germline, CDR1 SGHDN and CDR2 FVKESK. This CDR3 has 15 residues.